This T cell receptor beta chain was sequenced in a study of spatial heterogeneity in lung cancer. Whole-study context: Each time, sequencing found more beta-chain sequences than alpha-chain sequences.

Every individual TCR cDNA molecule carried its own unique molecular identifier, which allowed correction of PCR and sequencing errors. MiXCR, run by TCRdb on the 5' RACE reads, gives a single entry per CDR3 protein. The table shows some 44,000 distinct CDR3 sequences, with roughly 15% occurring only once. Germline V gene sequence: CDR1 SGHTA, CDR2 FQGNSA. This CDR3 is built from 15 residues. V was cut by 0 bases and J by 0 bases, with 8 bases left in between. The time point denotes: sample taken at primary tumor resection. This clonotype occurred a few times. The chain is built from TRBV7-2 and TRBJ2-5, with D maybe TRBD2 (6 bases). The receptor comes from a male donor with early-stage non-small cell lung cancer. The material sequenced was PBMCs, taken at surgery. The CDR3 sequence is CASSLALAYQETQYF. The CDR3, as DNA: TGTGCCAGCAGCTTAGCGCTAGCGTACCAAGAGACCCAGTACTTC.